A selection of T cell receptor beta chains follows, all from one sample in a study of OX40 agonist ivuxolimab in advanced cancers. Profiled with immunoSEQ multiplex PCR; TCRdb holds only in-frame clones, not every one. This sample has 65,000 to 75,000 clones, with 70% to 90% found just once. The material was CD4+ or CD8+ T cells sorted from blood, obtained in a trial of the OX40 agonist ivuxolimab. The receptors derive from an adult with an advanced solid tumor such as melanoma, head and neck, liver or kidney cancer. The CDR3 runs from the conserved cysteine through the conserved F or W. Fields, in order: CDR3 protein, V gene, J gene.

cdr3_aa: CASSLPGPEGSGTQYF; v_call: TRBV5-4; j_call: TRBJ2-5
cdr3_aa: CASSFGVRVETQYF; v_call: TRBV5-6; j_call: TRBJ2-5
cdr3_aa: CASSQGMTSGQETQYF; v_call: TRBV14; j_call: TRBJ2-5
cdr3_aa: CASSRRTEGYEQYF; v_call: TRBV4-2; j_call: TRBJ2-7
cdr3_aa: CASSIRREAPLHF; v_call: TRBV4-1; j_call: TRBJ1-6
cdr3_aa: CASSTWTAKETQYF; v_call: TRBV27; j_call: TRBJ2-5
cdr3_aa: CASSLVNRVRGTGELFF; v_call: TRBV7-9; j_call: TRBJ2-2
cdr3_aa: CASSSRAPGTEAFF; v_call: TRBV7-9; j_call: TRBJ1-1
cdr3_aa: CASSPPNVHEQYF; v_call: TRBV18; j_call: TRBJ2-7
cdr3_aa: CAWSAGSSGGLQETQYF; v_call: TRBV30; j_call: TRBJ2-5
cdr3_aa: CASSYSGPETQYF; v_call: TRBV6-5; j_call: TRBJ2-5
cdr3_aa: CASSQEGPGRFPLHF; v_call: TRBV4-1; j_call: TRBJ1-6
cdr3_aa: CATSVAGWNDEQYF; v_call: TRBV15; j_call: TRBJ2-7
cdr3_aa: CAWKRVETEAFF; v_call: TRBV30; j_call: TRBJ1-1
cdr3_aa: CATRRGTYNEQFF; v_call: TRBV15; j_call: TRBJ2-1
cdr3_aa: CAWSSGVNHQPQHF; v_call: TRBV30; j_call: TRBJ1-5
cdr3_aa: CSAGGENTEAFF; v_call: TRBV29-1; j_call: TRBJ1-1
cdr3_aa: CASSSDGGRLSQYF; v_call: TRBV28; j_call: TRBJ2-3
cdr3_aa: CASSLATGAIPDTQYF; v_call: TRBV5-1; j_call: TRBJ2-3
cdr3_aa: CASTLAGSYEQYF; v_call: TRBV5-1; j_call: TRBJ2-7
cdr3_aa: CASSLDSPSPLHF; v_call: TRBV5-4; j_call: TRBJ1-6
cdr3_aa: CASSFRGRGEKLFF; v_call: TRBV7-6; j_call: TRBJ1-4
cdr3_aa: CASSPTPRSGASGELFF; v_call: TRBV5-5; j_call: TRBJ2-2
cdr3_aa: CASSLDGGILSVLYF; v_call: TRBV6-5; j_call: TRBJ1-3
cdr3_aa: CASSPETDNEQFF; v_call: TRBV18; j_call: TRBJ2-1
cdr3_aa: CASSYNGPYEQYF; v_call: TRBV6-5; j_call: TRBJ2-7
cdr3_aa: CASSPLGQLYGYTF; v_call: TRBV18; j_call: TRBJ1-2
cdr3_aa: CASSPTSGGDEQFF; v_call: TRBV18; j_call: TRBJ2-1
cdr3_aa: CASSSMNTEAFF; v_call: TRBV5-5; j_call: TRBJ1-1
cdr3_aa: CASSQPPDSLNTEAFF; v_call: TRBV9; j_call: TRBJ1-1
cdr3_aa: CASRNAAGGSYNEQFF; v_call: TRBV28; j_call: TRBJ2-1
cdr3_aa: CASRRTAEQFF; v_call: TRBV2; j_call: TRBJ2-1
cdr3_aa: CSAGTGGTEAFF; v_call: TRBV29-1; j_call: TRBJ1-1
cdr3_aa: CASSLGTGGWSPLHF; v_call: TRBV7-3; j_call: TRBJ1-6
cdr3_aa: CASSSPTGGLVYEQYF; v_call: TRBV28; j_call: TRBJ2-7
cdr3_aa: CASSLARSDGSRDNEQFF; v_call: TRBV5-1; j_call: TRBJ2-1
cdr3_aa: CASSAGDFTDTQYF; v_call: TRBV9; j_call: TRBJ2-3
cdr3_aa: CASSVNSGAYEQYF; v_call: TRBV6-1; j_call: TRBJ2-7